This TCR beta chain was found in a study of blood T cell repertoires in COVID-19. The method was immunoSEQ multiplex PCR; TCRdb's version includes in-frame clones alone and lacks a portion of them. The top ten clones hold about 9.2% of a sample with just over 250,000 clones, around nine tenths of them seen once. A single count supports this clone. The CDR3 is made up of 13 amino acids. Germline loops: CDR1 MNHEY, CDR2 SVGEGT. The V end was cut by 6 bases, the J end by 3 bases, with 11 bases between. The chain uses TRBV6-2 or TRBV6-3 and TRBJ1-2; a possible D gene is TRBD1 (5 bases). The sequenced sample consisted of peripheral blood. The TCR originated in a man between 40 and 49 years old who had recovered from COVID-19. This CDR3 is CASSRQIYYGYTF. DNA for the CDR3: TGTGCCAGCAGCAGACAGATATACTATGGCTACACCTTC.